This entry concerns a single T cell receptor (beta chain). This sample stems from a study of blood T cell repertoires in COVID-19. Here immunoSEQ multiplex PCR was the method, and the copy in TCRdb shows in-frame clones only, minus some. The data show 250,000 to 300,000 clones, 75% to 90% seen once. V was shortened by 6 bases and J by 1 base, with 9 bases between the two germline ends. This CDR3 contains 13 residues. Germline CDR1 is SGHTA and CDR2 is FQGNSA. The material sequenced was peripheral blood. The chain employs TRBV7-2 and TRBJ1-1; tentative D call: TRBD1 (5 bases). The sequence was obtained from a woman between 45 and 60 years old who had recovered from COVID-19. CDR3 amino acids: CASRFQGNTEAFF. The CDR3 bases are TGTGCCAGCAGATTCCAGGGGAACACTGAAGCTTTCTTT.